A single sample gave rise to the 7 T cell receptor beta chains below, sequenced in a study of beta chain features in type 1 diabetes. The study's findings and limits: Among patients with Type 1 diabetes, TCRB CDR3s were moderately but significantly shorter in every one of the four CD4+ subsets.

Sequencing targeted expressed TCRB transcripts, as all isolated RNA had been reverse transcribed. Measured with immunoSEQ multiplex PCR; TCRdb has only the in-frame clones, and not every one. The sample shows around 280,000 clones, 15% of them seen only once. These receptors have no known antigen. The sequenced sample was naive CD4+ T cells from blood. These receptors were collected from a man aged 18 to 29 with type 1 diabetes.

This clone was seen more than once but under ten times. The chain couples TRBV7-2 to TRBJ1-5; TRBD1 matches at 8 bases. The junction had 12 bases not matched to a gene; V was cut back by 5 bases and J by 6 bases. This CDR3 is built from 16 residues. CDR1 is SGHTA and CDR2 is FQGNSA in the germline V gene. In nucleotides, the CDR3 is TGTGCCAGCAGCGAGCGGACAGGGCGTGGGGGTCAGCCCCAGCATTTT. Residues: CASSERTGRGGQPQHF.

This clone was counted a few times. The same CDR3 also results from other DNA sequences found in this sample. The rearrangement uses TRBV5-1 and TRBJ2-3, with TRBD1 as a possible D gene (5 bases). Per germline, CDR1 SGHRS and CDR2 YFSETQ. V was trimmed by 0 bases and J by 1 base, leaving 6 bases between them. This CDR3 has 14 residues. CDR3 nucleotide sequence: TGCGCCAGCAGCTTGGGGGGCCGCACAGATACGCAGTATTTT. Its translation: CASSLGGRTDTQYF.

A few counts support this clone. The rearrangement joins TRBV29-1 to TRBJ2-7; tentative D call: TRBD2 (5 bases). Germline V gives CDR1 SQVTM, CDR2 ANQGSEA. CDR3 length: 12 amino acids. Trimming left V 4 bases short and J 6 bases short, with 13 bases between. In nucleotides, the CDR3 is TGCAGCGTTGGAGGGAGCACTCGCGAGCAGTACTTC. Amino acid sequence: CSVGGSTREQYF.

This clone was observed a handful of times. This sequence joins TRBV30 and TRBJ2-3, with a possible D match to TRBD2 (6 bases). V was pared by 3 bases and J by 0 bases, with 10 bases between. The CDR3 is 14 residues long. The germline V gene encodes CDR1 GTSNPN and CDR2 SVGIG (reference sequence). The CDR3 DNA reads as TGTGCCTGGAGCAGTCGGGGGAGCACAGATACGCAGTATTTT. It translates to CAWSSRGSTDTQYF.

This clone has a handful of counts. The chain combines TRBV5-1 with TRBJ2-7, with D tentatively TRBD1 (5 bases). This CDR3 region has 15 residues. The V and J ends lost 0 bases and 0 bases respectively, with 10 bases between them. Germline values: CDR1 SGHRS, CDR2 YFSETQ. The DNA of the CDR3 is TGCGCCAGCAGCTTGGGGGGCAGTGGCTCCTACGAGCAGTACTTC. Translated, it gives CASSLGGSGSYEQYF.

V is TRBV15 and J is TRBJ1-2, with no clear D. The V gene lost 0 bases and the J gene lost 6 bases, with 14 bases spanning the gap. The CDR3 spans 15 residues. CDR1 LNHNV and CDR2 YYDKDF come from the germline V gene (reference sequence). The CDR3 DNA reads TGTGCCACCAGCAGAGATGCCCTTCACAGAGATGGCTACACCTTC. Residues: CATSRDALHRDGYTF.

The CDR3 spells CASSSNAGGRGEKLFF. The CDR3 DNA is TGTGCCAGCAGCTCCAACGCCGGTGGGAGGGGTGAAAAACTGTTTTTT. The J gene is TRBJ1-4, the V gene TRBV7-2, with D maybe TRBD1 (5 bases). Trimming cost V 4 bases and J 7 bases, with 19 bases left between them. Germline CDR1 SGHTA, CDR2 FQGNSA. The CDR3 is 16 residues long.